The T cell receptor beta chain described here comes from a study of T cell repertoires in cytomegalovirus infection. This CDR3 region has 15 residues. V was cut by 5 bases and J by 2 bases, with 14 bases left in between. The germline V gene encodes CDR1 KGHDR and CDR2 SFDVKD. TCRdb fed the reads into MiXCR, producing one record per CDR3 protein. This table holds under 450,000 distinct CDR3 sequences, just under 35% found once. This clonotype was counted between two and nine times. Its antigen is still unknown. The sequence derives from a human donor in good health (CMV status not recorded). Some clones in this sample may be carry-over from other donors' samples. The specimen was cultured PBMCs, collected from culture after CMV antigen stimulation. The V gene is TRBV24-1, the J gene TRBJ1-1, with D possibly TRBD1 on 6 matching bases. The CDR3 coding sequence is TGTGCCACCAGTGGCGCCCAGGGGCGCAACACTGAAGCTTTCTTT. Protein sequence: CATSGAQGRNTEAFF.